This entry concerns a single TCR beta chain. Its antigen is not identified. J gave up 1 base and V 5 bases, and 14 bases lay outside the gene matches. This CDR3 contains 17 residues. CDR1 and CDR2 (germline): SGHAT, FQNNGV. This sample is drawn from a study of T cell responses to AZD1222 COVID-19 vaccine. Findings of the study overall: Of the AZD1222 recipients, only five to seven were seropositive at baseline. With dominance at 160-218 and 743-854, vaccine-associated CD4 TCRs spanned spike.

Repertoires were generated with immunoSEQ multiplex PCR, while TCRdb's copy carries only in-frame clones and drops some. Counted here are roughly 100,000 clones, roughly 88% occurring once; the ten biggest clones make up 7.5% to 9%. The rearrangement uses TRBV11-2 and TRBJ2-7; 7 bases agree with TRBD2. This receptor was taken from an adult who received the AZD1222 COVID-19 vaccine. The sequences come from peripheral blood, collected 28 days after the second AZD1222 dose. The CDR3 sequence is CASSTGGLRALSYEQYF. As DNA, the CDR3 is TGTGCCAGCAGCACCGGGGGGTTGCGTGCTCTATCCTACGAGCAGTACTTC.